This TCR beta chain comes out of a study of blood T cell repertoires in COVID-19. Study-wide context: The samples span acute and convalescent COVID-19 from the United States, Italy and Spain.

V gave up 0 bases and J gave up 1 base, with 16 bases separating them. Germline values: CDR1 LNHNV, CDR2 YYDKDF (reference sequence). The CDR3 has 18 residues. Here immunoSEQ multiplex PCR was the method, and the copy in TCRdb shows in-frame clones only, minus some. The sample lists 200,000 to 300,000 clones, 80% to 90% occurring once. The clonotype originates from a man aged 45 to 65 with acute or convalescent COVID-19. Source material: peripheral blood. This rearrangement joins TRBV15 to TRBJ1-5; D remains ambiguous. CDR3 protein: CATSRDPLPGLSNQPQHF. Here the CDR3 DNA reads TGTGCCACCAGCAGAGATCCTTTACCGGGTTTAAGCAATCAGCCCCAGCATTTT.